Sequencing of this T cell receptor beta chain was carried out in a study of graft-versus-host responses after intestinal transplantation. Graft tissue was processed to release intraepithelial and lamina propria lymphocytes. CDR1 DFQATT and CDR2 SNEGSKA come from the germline V gene (reference sequence). The CDR3 totals 11 residues. Notes on this clone: A junction boundary mismatches the germline segment, possibly from a read error.

Profiling relied on immunoSEQ multiplex PCR, and the TCRdb table lists in-frame clones only, not all of them. The sample contains about 63,000 clones, around 90% of which appear only once. This clonotype was obtained from a human patient who received an intestinal transplant, so some T cells may come from the graft donor. This specimen was ileum tissue, taken 357 days after transplant. V is TRBV20-1 and J is TRBJ1-2; tentative D call: TRBD1 (6 bases). The CDR3 sequence is CSARDKTGIPF. CDR3 DNA sequence: TGCAGTGCTAGAGATAAGACAGGTATTCCCTTC.